These T cell receptor beta chains were read from a single sample in a study of blood T cell repertoires in COVID-19. Sequencing used immunoSEQ multiplex PCR; TCRdb keeps in-frame clones, though not all of them. The repertoire has 400,000 to 500,000 clones, about 88% of them found once; the top ten carry approximately 1.5%. The sequencing input was PBMCs or T cells enriched from blood (not recorded which). Every receptor here comes from a woman aged 18-29 years who had been exposed to COVID-19. The CDR3 runs from the conserved cysteine through the conserved F or W. D genes are given only for firm matches. Expanded clones get a size class; other rows say once, few or many, or leave the size out.

D: TRBD1
size: NA
V: TRBV24-1
J: TRBJ1-4
DNA: TGTGCCACCAGTGACCGGGGACAGATTAATGAAAAACTGTTTTTT
CDR3: CATSDRGQINEKLFF

D: NA
size: NA
V: TRBV10-2
J: TRBJ2-7
DNA: TGCGCCAGCAGGCCAGGGGAGAGCTACGAGCAGTACTTC
CDR3: CASRPGESYEQYF

D: NA
size: once
V: TRBV11-2
J: TRBJ2-7
DNA: TGTGCCAGCAGCTTAGGGCCGGGAGCCTCCTACGAGCAGTACTTC
CDR3: CASSLGPGASYEQYF

D: NA
size: NA
V: TRBV6-5
J: TRBJ2-5
DNA: TGTGCCAGCAGAGCGGCCATCAGGGGAGAGACCCAGTACTTC
CDR3: CASRAAIRGETQYF

D: TRBD1
size: few
V: TRBV9
J: TRBJ2-7
DNA: TGTGCCAGCAGCCGCGGGACAGGGGACGAGCAGTACTTC
CDR3: CASSRGTGDEQYF

D: NA
size: NA
V: TRBV12-3/TRBV12-4
J: TRBJ1-5
DNA: TGTGCCAGCAGCCGTCCCGATCAGCCCCAGCATTTT
CDR3: CASSRPDQPQHF

D: TRBD1
size: NA
V: TRBV27
J: TRBJ2-7
DNA: TGTGCCAGCAGTCCTCCATTCACAGGGGAACTGGAGCAGTACTTC
CDR3: CASSPPFTGELEQYF

D: NA
size: once
V: TRBV5-1
J: TRBJ1-2
DNA: TGCGCCAGCAGCTTTGGGACAAACTATGGCTACACCTTC
CDR3: CASSFGTNYGYTF

D: TRBD1
size: NA
V: TRBV24-1
J: TRBJ2-2
DNA: TGTGCCACCAGTGATCCTGGGACAGGGCGGACCGGGGAGCTGTTTTTT
CDR3: CATSDPGTGRTGELFF

D: TRBD1
size: few
V: TRBV5-1
J: TRBJ1-4
DNA: TGCGCCAGCAGCTTGGGACAGGGGGCCTCTAATGAAAAACTGTTTTTT
CDR3: CASSLGQGASNEKLFF

D: TRBD1
size: NA
V: TRBV28
J: TRBJ1-5
DNA: TGTGCCAGCGAACCCCAGGGGGCTAGCAATCAGCCCCAGCATTTT
CDR3: CASEPQGASNQPQHF

D: NA
size: few
V: TRBV18
J: TRBJ2-7
DNA: TGTGCCAGCTCAAAGGACGGAGGGAACTACGAGCAGTACTTC
CDR3: CASSKDGGNYEQYF

D: NA
size: NA
V: TRBV12-3/TRBV12-4
J: TRBJ1-2
DNA: TGTGCCAGCAGCAACAGGGTAAGGGATGGCTACACCTTC
CDR3: CASSNRVRDGYTF

D: NA
size: NA
V: TRBV27
J: TRBJ1-1
DNA: TGTGCCAGCAGTTTATTCCGGGGCACTGAAGCTTTCTTT
CDR3: CASSLFRGTEAFF

D: NA
size: NA
V: TRBV2
J: TRBJ1-5
DNA: TGTGCCAGCAGTCGACAAAAGTCCCAGCATTTT
CDR3: CASSRQKSQHF

D: NA
size: NA
V: TRBV7-9
J: TRBJ1-2
DNA: TGTGCCAGCAGCCCCCTGTCCGCGGACAGACAGTGGAACTATGGCTACACCTTC
CDR3: CASSPLSADRQWNYGYTF

D: NA
size: once
V: TRBV7-3
J: TRBJ2-5
DNA: TGTGCCAGCGGGCCCCCATCAGGCGAGACCCAGTACTTC
CDR3: CASGPPSGETQYF

D: TRBD2
size: NA
V: TRBV24-1
J: TRBJ2-1
DNA: TGTGCCACCAGTGCAGGGACTAGCGGGAGCAATGAGCAGTTCTTC
CDR3: CATSAGTSGSNEQFF

D: NA
size: NA
V: TRBV28
J: TRBJ1-2
DNA: TGTGCCAGCAGTCCCCTCCTGATGGGGGGTTTGGGCTACACCTTC
CDR3: CASSPLLMGGLGYTF

D: TRBD1
size: NA
V: TRBV28
J: TRBJ1-3
DNA: TGTGCCAGCAGCTACGGGACAGGGAGAAACACCATATATTTT
CDR3: CASSYGTGRNTIYF

D: NA
size: NA
V: TRBV7-8
J: TRBJ2-7
DNA: TGTGCCAGCAGCCTTAAAAGGGGGGCAGGGGGATCCTACGAGCAGTACTTC
CDR3: CASSLKRGAGGSYEQYF

D: NA
size: NA
V: TRBV29-1
J: TRBJ1-4
DNA: TGCAGCGTTCGCCAGGGAGGTGAAAAACTGTTTTTT
CDR3: CSVRQGGEKLFF

D: TRBD1
size: NA
V: TRBV19
J: TRBJ1-1
DNA: TGTGCCACCCGGACAGGGGGCACTGAAGCTTTCTTT
CDR3: CATRTGGTEAFF

D: NA
size: once
V: TRBV19
J: TRBJ2-7
DNA: TGTGCCAGTAGTATAGTGAGCAGGGGTACCTACGAGCAGTACTTC
CDR3: CASSIVSRGTYEQYF

D: TRBD1
size: NA
V: TRBV20-1
J: TRBJ1-1
DNA: TGCAGTGCGGAGACAGGGTCCGCTTTCTTT
CDR3: CSAETGSAFF

D: TRBD1
size: few
V: TRBV4-1
J: TRBJ2-7
DNA: TGCGCCAGCAGCCAGGAAGGGACAGCACAGTACGAGCAGTACTTC
CDR3: CASSQEGTAQYEQYF

D: NA
size: few
V: TRBV6-2/TRBV6-3
J: TRBJ2-2
DNA: TGTGCCAGCAGTTATGCCGGGGGGCCTGTCACCGGGGAGCTGTTTTTT
CDR3: CASSYAGGPVTGELFF

D: NA
size: NA
V: TRBV5-1
J: TRBJ1-3
DNA: TGCGCCAGCAGCTTGGAAGGCAGCGGCTCTGGAAACACCATATATTTT
CDR3: CASSLEGSGSGNTIYF

D: NA
size: NA
V: TRBV28
J: TRBJ1-4
DNA: TGTGCCAGCAGATTGCCGTCCGGGGGTGGGGAAAAACTGTTTTTT
CDR3: CASRLPSGGGEKLFF

D: TRBD2
size: NA
V: TRBV27
J: TRBJ2-1
DNA: TGTGCCAGCAGCACCGGGACTAGCGGGAGCGTTGAGCAGTTCTTC
CDR3: CASSTGTSGSVEQFF